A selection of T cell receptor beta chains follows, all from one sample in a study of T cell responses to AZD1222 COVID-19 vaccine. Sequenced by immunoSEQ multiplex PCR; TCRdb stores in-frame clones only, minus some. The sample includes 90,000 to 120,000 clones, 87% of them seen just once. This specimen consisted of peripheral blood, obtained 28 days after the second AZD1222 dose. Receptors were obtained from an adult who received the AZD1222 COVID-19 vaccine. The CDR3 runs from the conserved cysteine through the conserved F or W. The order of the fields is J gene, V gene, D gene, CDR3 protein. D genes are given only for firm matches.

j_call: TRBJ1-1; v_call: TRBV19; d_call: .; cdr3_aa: CASSYPGTHTEAFF
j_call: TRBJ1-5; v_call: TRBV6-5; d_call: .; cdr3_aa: CASRSFGQPNQPQHF
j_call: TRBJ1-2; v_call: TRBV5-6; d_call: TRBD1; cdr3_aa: CASSPAGTVNYGYTF
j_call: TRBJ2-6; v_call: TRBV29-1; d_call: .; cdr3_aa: CSVDDLLGGANVLTF
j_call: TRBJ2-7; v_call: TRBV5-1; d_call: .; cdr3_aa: CASSYGMTYEQYF
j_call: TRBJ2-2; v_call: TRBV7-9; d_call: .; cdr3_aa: CASSLDRWDTGELFF
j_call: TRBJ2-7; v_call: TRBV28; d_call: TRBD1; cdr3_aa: CASSSADRGLTYEQYF
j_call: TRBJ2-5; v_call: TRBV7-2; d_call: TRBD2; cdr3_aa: CASSYPGLAATGTQYF
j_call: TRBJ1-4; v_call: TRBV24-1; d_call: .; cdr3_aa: CATFIPRGDPATTNEKLFF
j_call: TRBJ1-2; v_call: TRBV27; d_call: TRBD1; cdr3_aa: CASTSGTGYYGYTF
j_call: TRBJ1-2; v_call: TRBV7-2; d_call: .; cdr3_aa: CASSFGSGYGYTF
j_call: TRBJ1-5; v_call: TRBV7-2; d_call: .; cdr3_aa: CASSLFGADQPQHF
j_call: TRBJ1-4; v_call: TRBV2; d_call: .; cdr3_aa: CASDQDSGGEKLFF
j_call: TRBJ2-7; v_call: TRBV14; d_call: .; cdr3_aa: CASSHGTPFYEQYF
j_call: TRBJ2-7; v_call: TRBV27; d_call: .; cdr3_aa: CASSMTGSYEQYF
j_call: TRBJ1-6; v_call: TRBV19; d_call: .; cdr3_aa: CASSIKGSSSYNSPLHF
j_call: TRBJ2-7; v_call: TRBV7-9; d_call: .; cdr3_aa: CASSLGVGVSYEQYF
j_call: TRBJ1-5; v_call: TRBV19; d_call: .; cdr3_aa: CATPGGHRSNQPQHF
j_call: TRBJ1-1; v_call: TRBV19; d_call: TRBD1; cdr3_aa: CASSIRDRLNTEAFF
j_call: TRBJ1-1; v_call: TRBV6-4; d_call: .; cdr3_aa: CASSVTGNTEAFF
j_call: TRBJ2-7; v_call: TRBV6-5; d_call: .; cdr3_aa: CASSYSGGSYEQYF
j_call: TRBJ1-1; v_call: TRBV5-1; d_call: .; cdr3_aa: CASSLGSLNTEAFF
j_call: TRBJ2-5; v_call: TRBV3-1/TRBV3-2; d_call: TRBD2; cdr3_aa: CASSQVSHSGLAGAGSYF
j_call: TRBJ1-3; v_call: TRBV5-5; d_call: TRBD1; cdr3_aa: CASSLGQGGNTIYF
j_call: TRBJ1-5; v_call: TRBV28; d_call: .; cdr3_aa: CASSFGRAGNSNQPQHF
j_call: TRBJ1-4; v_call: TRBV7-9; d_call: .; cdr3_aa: CASSLALGEKLFF
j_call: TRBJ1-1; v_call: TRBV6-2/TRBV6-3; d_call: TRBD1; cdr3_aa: CASSYSGQGNAEAFF
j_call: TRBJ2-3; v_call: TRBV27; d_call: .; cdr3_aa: CASTSLGTTDTQYF
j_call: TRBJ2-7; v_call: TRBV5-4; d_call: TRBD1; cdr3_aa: CASSSDRGVYEQYF
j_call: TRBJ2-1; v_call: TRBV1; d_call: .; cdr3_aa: CTSSQARPIDNEQFF
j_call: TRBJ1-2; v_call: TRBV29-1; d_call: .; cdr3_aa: CSVEDRYQANYGYTF
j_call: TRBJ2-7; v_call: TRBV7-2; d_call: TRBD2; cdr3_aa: CASSLEGSGGWFEQYF
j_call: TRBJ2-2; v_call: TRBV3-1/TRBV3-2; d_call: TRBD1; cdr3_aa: CASSPRDRSTGELFF
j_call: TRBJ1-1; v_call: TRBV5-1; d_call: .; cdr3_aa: CASSFWGQGTEAFF
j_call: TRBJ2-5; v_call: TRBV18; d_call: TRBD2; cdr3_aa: CASSPASGETQYF
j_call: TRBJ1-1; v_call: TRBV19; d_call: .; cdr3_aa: CASRFATMNTEAFF
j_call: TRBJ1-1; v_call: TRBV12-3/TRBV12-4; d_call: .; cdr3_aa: CASRVTQNTEAFF
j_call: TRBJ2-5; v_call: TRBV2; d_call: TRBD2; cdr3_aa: CASKTSEQTQYF
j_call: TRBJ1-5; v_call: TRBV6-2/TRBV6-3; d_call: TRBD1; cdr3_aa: CASSLNRGGGQPQHF
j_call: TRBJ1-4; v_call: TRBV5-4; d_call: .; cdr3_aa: CASSFGPDEKLFF
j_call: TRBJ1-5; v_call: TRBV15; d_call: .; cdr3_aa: CATSRDDQPQHF
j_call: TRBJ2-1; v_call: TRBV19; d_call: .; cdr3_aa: CASSARPGRAYNEQFF
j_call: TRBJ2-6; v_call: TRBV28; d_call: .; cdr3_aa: CASSLFMGSHRSGANVLTF
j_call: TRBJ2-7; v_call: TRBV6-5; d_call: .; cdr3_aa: CASSYSSGNSYEQYF
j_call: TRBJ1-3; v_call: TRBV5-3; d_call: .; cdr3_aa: CARSLGERASGNTIYF
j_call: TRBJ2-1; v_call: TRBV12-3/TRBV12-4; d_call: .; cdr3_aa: CASSISSGNEQFF
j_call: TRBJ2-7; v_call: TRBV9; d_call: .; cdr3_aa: CASSAYLALDEQYF
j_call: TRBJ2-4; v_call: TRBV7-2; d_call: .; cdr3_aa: CASSLTSNIQYF
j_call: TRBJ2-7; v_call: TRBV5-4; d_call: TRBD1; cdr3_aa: CASSSKDRLTGQYF
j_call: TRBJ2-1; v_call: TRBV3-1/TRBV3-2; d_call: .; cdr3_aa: CASGEGAYNEQFF
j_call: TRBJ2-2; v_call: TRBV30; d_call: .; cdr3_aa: CAWEYGGELFF
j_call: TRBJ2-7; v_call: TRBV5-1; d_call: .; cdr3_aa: CASSLYQSSHYEQYF
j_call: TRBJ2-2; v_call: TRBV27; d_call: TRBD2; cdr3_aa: CASSMTSGDRLVFTRELFF
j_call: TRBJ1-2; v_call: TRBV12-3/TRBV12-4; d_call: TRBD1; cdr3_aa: CASSLGDSPGYTF
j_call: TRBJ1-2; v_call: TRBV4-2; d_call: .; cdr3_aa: CASSQVGGRRDGYTF
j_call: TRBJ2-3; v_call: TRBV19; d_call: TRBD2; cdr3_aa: CASSIGSGGTDTQYF
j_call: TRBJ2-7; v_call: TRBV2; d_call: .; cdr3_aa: CASRDRSYEQYF
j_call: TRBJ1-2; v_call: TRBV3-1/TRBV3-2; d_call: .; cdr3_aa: CASSQGTSYGYTF
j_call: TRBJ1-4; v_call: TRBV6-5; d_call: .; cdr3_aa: CASRNEGIANEKLFF
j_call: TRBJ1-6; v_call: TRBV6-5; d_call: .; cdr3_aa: CASRVDSPLHF